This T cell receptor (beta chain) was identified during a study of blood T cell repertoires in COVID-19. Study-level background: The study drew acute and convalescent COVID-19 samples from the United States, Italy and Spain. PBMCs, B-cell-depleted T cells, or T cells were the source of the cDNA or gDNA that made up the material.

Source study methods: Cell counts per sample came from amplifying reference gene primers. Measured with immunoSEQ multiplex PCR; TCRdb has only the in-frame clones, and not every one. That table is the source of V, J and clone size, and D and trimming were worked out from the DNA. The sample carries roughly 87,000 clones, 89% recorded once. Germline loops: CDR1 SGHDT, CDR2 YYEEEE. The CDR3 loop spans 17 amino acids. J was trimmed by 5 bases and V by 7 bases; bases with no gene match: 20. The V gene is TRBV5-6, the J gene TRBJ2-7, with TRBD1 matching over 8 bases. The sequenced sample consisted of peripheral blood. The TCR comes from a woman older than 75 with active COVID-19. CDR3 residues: CASFSGRGPPGLHEQYF. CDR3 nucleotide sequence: TGTGCCAGCTTTTCTGGCAGGGGGCCCCCCGGGTTGCACGAGCAGTACTTC. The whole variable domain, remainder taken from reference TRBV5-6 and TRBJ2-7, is DAGVTQSPTHLIKTRGQQVTLRCSPKSGHDTVSWYQQALGQGPQFIFQYYEEEERQRGNFPDRFSGHQFPNYSSELNVNALLLGDSALYLCASFSGRGPPGLHEQYFGPGTRLTVT.